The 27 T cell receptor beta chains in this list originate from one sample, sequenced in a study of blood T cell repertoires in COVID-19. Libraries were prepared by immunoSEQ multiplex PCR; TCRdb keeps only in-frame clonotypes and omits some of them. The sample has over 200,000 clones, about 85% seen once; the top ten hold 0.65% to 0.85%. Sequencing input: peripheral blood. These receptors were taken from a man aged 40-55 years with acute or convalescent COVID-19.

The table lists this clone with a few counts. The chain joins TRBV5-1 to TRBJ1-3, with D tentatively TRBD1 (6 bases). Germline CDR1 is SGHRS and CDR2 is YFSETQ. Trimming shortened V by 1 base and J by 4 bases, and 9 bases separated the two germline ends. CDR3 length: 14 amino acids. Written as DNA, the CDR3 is TGCGCCAGCAGCTTGACAGGGACAGGAAACACCATATATTTT. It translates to CASSLTGTGNTIYF.

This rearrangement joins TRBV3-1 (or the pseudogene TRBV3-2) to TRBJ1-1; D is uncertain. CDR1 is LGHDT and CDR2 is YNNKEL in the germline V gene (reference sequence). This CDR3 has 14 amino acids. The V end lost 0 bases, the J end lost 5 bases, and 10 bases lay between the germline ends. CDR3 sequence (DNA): TGTGCCAGCAGCCAAGAGGCAGGCTTGACTGAAGCTTTCTTT. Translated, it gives CASSQEAGLTEAFF.

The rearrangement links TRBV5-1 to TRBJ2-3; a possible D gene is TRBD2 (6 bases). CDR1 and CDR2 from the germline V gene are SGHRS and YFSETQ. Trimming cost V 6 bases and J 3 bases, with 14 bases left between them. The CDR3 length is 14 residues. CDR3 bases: TGCGCCAGCAATTACGGGACTGAGACAGATACGCAGTATTTT. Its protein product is CASNYGTETDTQYF.

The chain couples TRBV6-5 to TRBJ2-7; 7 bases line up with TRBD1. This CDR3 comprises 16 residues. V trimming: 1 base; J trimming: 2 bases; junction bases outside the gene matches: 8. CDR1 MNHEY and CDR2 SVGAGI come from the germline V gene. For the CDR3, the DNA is TGTGCCAGCAGTTACTTAATCGGGGACAGCCCCTACGAGCAGTACTTC. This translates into CASSYLIGDSPYEQYF.

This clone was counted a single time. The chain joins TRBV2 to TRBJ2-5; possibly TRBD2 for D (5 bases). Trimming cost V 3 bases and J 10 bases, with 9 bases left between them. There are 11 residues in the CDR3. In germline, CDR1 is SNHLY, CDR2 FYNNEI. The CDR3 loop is CASSESGIQYF. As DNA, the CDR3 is TGTGCCAGCAGTGAGTCGGGGATCCAGTACTTC.

As DNA, the CDR3 is TGCAGTGCTAGTGGTGGCAGGGGGTACGAGCAGTACTTC. Translated: CSASGGRGYEQYF. V gene TRBV20-1 combines with J gene TRBJ2-7; 7 nucleotides match TRBD1. The CDR3 spans 13 residues. V lost 3 bases to trimming and J lost 4 bases; unmatched junction nucleotides: 6. Germline-derived CDR1 and CDR2 are DFQATT and SNEGSKA (reference sequence).

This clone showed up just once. The DNA for the CDR3 is TGCTCCTCCGCTCCCGCCCAGACAGATACGCAGTATTTT. Amino acids: CSSAPAQTDTQYF. The chain joins TRBV10-1 to TRBJ2-3; D remains unclear. Germline V gives CDR1 WNHNN, CDR2 SYGVQD (reference sequence). This CDR3 has 13 amino acids.

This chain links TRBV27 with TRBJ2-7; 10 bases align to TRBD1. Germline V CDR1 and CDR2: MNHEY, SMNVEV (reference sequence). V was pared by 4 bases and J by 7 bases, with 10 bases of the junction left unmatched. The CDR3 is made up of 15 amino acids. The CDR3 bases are TGTGCCAGCAGTTCAGACCGGGACAGGGGTAGGGAGCAGTACTTC. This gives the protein CASSSDRDRGREQYF.

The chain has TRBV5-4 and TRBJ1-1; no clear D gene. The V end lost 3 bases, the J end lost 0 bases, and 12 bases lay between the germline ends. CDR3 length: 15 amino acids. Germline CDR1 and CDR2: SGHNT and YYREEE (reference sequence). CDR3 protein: CASSSLTTMNTEAFF. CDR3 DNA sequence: TGTGCCAGCAGCTCCTTGACTACCATGAACACTGAAGCTTTCTTT.

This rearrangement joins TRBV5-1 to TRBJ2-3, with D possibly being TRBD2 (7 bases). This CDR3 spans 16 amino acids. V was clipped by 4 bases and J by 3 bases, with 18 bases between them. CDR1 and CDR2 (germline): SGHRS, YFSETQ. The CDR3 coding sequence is TGCGCCAGCAGCCCCCCCTCTGGGAGGGGGACAGATACGCAGTATTTT. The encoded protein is CASSPPSGRGTDTQYF.

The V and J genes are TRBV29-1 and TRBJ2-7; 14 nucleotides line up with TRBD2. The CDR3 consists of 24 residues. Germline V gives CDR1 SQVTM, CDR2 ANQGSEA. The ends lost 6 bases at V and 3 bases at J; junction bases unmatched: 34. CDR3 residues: CSVRSAVPQVGLAGVVPLSYEQYF. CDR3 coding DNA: TGCAGCGTCAGAAGCGCTGTCCCCCAGGTGGGACTAGCGGGAGTGGTGCCACTCAGCTACGAGCAGTACTTC.

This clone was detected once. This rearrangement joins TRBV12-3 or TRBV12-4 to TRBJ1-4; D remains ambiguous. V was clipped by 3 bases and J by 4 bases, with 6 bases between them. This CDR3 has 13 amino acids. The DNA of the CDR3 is TGTGCCAGCAGTTTCGGTCGTAATGAAAAACTGTTTTTT. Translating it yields CASSFGRNEKLFF.

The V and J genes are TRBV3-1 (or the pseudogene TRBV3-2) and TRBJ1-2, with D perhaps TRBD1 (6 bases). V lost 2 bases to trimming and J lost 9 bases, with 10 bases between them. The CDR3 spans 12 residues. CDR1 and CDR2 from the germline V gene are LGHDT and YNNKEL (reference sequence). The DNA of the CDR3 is TGTGCCAGCAGCCAAACCAGGGGTAGCTACACCTTC. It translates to CASSQTRGSYTF.

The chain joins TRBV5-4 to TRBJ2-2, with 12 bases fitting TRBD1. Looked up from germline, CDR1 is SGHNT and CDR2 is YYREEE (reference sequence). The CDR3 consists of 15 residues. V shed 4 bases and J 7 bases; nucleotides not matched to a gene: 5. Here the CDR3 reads CASSAGTGGGGELFF. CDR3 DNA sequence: TGTGCCAGCAGCGCCGGGACAGGGGGCGGCGGGGAGCTGTTTTTT. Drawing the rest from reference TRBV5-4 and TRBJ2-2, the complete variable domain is ETGVTQSPTHLIKTRGQQVTLRCSSQSGHNTVSWYQQALGQGPQFIFQYYREEENGRGNFPPRFSGLQFPNYSSELNVNALELDDSALYLCASSAGTGGGGELFFGEGSRLTVL.

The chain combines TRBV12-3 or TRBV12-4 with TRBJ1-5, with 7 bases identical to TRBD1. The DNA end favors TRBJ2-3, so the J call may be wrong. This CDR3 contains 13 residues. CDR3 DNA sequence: TGTGCCAGCAGTACAGGGGTTCGGCAGCCCCAGTATTTT. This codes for CASSTGVRQPQYF.

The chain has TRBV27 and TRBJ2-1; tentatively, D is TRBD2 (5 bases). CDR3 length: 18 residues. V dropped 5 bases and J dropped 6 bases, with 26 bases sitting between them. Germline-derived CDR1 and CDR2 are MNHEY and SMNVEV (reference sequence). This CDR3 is CASSQPRGLGIGSNEQFF. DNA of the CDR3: TGTGCCAGCAGTCAACCTCGGGGTCTGGGGATCGGGTCCAATGAGCAGTTCTTC.

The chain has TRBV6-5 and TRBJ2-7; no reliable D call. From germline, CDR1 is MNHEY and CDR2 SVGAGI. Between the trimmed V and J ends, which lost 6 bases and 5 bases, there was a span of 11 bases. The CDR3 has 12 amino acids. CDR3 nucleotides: TGTGCCAGCAGCCCAACTGTGGACGAGCAGTACTTC. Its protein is CASSPTVDEQYF.

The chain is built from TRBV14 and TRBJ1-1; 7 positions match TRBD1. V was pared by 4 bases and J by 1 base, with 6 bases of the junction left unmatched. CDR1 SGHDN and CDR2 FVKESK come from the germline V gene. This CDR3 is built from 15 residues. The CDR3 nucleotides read TGTGCCAGCAGCCTCCGGCACAGGGGGAACACTGAAGCTTTCTTT. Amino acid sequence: CASSLRHRGNTEAFF.

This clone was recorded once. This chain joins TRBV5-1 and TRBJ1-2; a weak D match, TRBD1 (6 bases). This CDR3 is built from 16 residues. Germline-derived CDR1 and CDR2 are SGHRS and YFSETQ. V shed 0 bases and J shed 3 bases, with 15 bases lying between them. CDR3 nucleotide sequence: TGCGCCAGCAGCTTGGGGGGGCGCGCGGGTGACTATGGCTACACCTTC. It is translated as CASSLGGRAGDYGYTF.

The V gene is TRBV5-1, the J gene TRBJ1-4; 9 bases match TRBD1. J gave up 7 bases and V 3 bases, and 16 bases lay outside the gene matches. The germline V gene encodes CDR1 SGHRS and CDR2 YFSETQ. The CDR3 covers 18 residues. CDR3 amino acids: CASSYGRDRVNVGEKLFF. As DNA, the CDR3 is TGCGCCAGCAGCTACGGTCGGGACAGGGTGAACGTTGGTGAAAAACTGTTTTTT.

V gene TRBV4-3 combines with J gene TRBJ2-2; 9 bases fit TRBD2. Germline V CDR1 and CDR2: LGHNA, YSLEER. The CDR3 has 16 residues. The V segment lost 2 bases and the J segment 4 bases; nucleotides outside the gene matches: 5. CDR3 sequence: CASSQLAGTGTGELFF. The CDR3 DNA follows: TGCGCCAGCAGCCAACTAGCGGGGACCGGCACCGGGGAGCTGTTTTTT.

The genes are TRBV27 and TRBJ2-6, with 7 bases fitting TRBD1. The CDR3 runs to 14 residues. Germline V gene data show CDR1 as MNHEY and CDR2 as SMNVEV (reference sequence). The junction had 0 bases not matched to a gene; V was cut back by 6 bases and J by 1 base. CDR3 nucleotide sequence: TGTGCCAGCAGGACAGGGTCTGGGGCCAACGTCCTGACTTTC. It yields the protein CASRTGSGANVLTF. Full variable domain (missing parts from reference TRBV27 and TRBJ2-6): EAQVTQNPRYLITVTGKKLTVTCSQNMNHEYMSWYRQDPGLGLRQIYYSMNVEVTDKGDVPEGYKVSRKEKRNFPLILESPSPNQTSLYFCASRTGSGANVLTFGAGSRLTVL.

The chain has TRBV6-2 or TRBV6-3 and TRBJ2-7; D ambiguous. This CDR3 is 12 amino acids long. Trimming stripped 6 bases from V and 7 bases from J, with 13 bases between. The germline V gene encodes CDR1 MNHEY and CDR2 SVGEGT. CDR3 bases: TGTGCCAGCAGCGACACCCAGGTAGAGCAGTACTTC. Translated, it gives CASSDTQVEQYF.

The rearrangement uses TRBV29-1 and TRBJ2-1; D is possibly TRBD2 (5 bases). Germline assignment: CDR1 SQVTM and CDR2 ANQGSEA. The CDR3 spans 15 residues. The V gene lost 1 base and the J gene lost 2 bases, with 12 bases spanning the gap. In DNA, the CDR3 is TGCAGCGTTGAAGGAGCGGCCAACACCTACAATGAGCAGTTCTTC. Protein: CSVEGAANTYNEQFF.

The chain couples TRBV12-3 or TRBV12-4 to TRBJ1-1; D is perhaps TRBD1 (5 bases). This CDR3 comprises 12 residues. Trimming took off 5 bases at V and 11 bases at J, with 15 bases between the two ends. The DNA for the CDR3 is TGTGCCAGCAGTCAGGGCCTAACTTTGGCTTTCTTT. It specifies CASSQGLTLAFF.

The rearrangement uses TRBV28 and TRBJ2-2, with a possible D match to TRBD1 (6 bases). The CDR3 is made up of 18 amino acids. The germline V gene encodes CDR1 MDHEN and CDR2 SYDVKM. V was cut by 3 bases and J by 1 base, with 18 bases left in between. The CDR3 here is CASSFFAWTALNTGELFF. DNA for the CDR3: TGTGCCAGCAGTTTTTTTGCCTGGACAGCTTTGAACACCGGGGAGCTGTTTTTT.

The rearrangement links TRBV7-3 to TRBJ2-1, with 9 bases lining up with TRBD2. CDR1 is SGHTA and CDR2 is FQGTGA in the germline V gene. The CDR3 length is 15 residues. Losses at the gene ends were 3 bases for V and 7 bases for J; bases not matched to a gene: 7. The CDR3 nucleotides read TGTGCCAGCAGCTTTAGCGGGAGCTTGGGAAATGAGCAGTTCTTC. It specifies CASSFSGSLGNEQFF. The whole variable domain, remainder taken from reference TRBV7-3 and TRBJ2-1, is GAGVSQTPSNKVTEKGKYVELRCDPISGHTALYWYRQSLGQGPEFLIYFQGTGAADDSGLPNDRFFAVRPEGSVSTLKIQRTERGDSAVYLCASSFSGSLGNEQFFGPGTRLTVL.